The next 25 T cell receptor beta chains were all read from a single sample in a study of T cell responses to AZD1222 COVID-19 vaccine. The protocol was immunoSEQ multiplex PCR, while the TCRdb copy is restricted to in-frame clones and leaves out a portion. The table shows 30,000 to 35,000 clones, with about 89% occurring only once. The sequences come from peripheral blood, collected on day 0 of AZD1222 vaccination. The receptors shown here come from an adult in good health.

As for this clone: At one of its ends the junction is not consistent with the germline gene, which may arise from a read error. V and J are TRBV30 and TRBJ1-6; a weak D match, TRBD1 (6 bases). CDR1 and CDR2 from the germline V gene are GTSNPN and SVGIG (reference sequence). The CDR3 contains 12 residues. The CDR3 DNA reads TGTGCCGGGAGGTACGGGGGCGCACCCCTCCACTTT. Encoded protein: CAGRYGGAPLHF.

This clone is a singleton in its sample. The chain is built from TRBV9 and TRBJ1-2; no firm D call. Germline V gives CDR1 SGDLS, CDR2 YYNGEE. V lost 0 bases, J lost 7 bases, and 13 bases lay in between. The CDR3 is 14 residues long. This chain's CDR3 is CASSVATQNAGYTF. CDR3 DNA sequence: TGTGCCAGCAGCGTAGCTACACAGAACGCTGGCTACACCTTC.

There are a few counts of this clone. The V gene is TRBV9, the J gene TRBJ1-3, with D perhaps matching TRBD1 (5 bases). This CDR3 comprises 14 residues. CDR1 and CDR2 from the germline V gene are SGDLS and YYNGEE. Between the trimmed V and J ends, which lost 3 bases and 2 bases, there was a span of 9 bases. CDR3 loop: CASSGSTAGNTIYF. CDR3 bases: TGTGCCAGCAGCGGGTCGACAGCTGGAAACACCATATATTTT.

The chain uses TRBV19 and TRBJ1-3; the D is unclear. This CDR3 is 13 amino acids long. Trimming took 3 bases from V and 7 from J, leaving 10 bases between them. Germline loops: CDR1 LNHDA, CDR2 SQIVND (reference sequence). The CDR3 protein is CASSIGGSNTIYF. The CDR3 DNA reads as TGTGCCAGTAGTATTGGCGGCAGTAACACCATATATTTT.

V is TRBV5-5 and J is TRBJ1-6; unclear D gene. CDR1 and CDR2 (germline): SGHKS, YYEKEE (reference sequence). The CDR3 sequence is 17 residues long. Trimming shortened V by 1 base and J by 7 bases, and 18 bases separated the two germline ends. The CDR3: CASSLRVGNRVNSPLHF. The CDR3, as DNA: TGTGCCAGCAGCTTGAGGGTGGGCAACCGAGTAAATTCACCCCTCCACTTT. The full variable domain, in which reference TRBV5-5 and TRBJ1-6 provide the parts outside the CDR3, is DAGVTQSPTHLIKTRGQQVTLRCSPISGHKSVSWYQQVLGQGPQFIFQYYEKEERGRGNFPDRFSARQFPNYSSELNVNALLLGDSALYLCASSLRVGNRVNSPLHFGNGTRLTVT.

This chain joins TRBV14 and TRBJ2-2, with D perhaps TRBD1 or TRBD2 (5 bases each). Per the germline V gene, CDR1 is SGHDN and CDR2 is FVKESK. The CDR3 is 15 amino acids. V lost 3 bases, J lost 4 bases, and 12 bases lay in between. The CDR3 region is CASSHGTQGTGELFF. In DNA, the CDR3 is TGTGCCAGCAGCCATGGGACGCAGGGCACCGGGGAGCTGTTTTTT.

Only one count was recorded for this clone. J is TRBJ2-5 and V is TRBV5-4, with unresolved D. Trimming took 1 base from V and 5 from J, leaving 6 bases between them. CDR3 size: 12 residues. From germline, CDR1 is SGHNT and CDR2 YYREEE (reference sequence). The CDR3 sequence: CASSLQDETQYF. The CDR3 DNA sequence: TGTGCCAGCAGCTTGCAGGATGAGACCCAGTACTTC.

CDR3 sequence (DNA): TGTGCTAGTGGTTTGATTGCCCCTGGACAAGCCGCTAACTATGGCTACACCTTC. This gives the protein CASGLIAPGQAANYGYTF. This sequence joins TRBV12-5 and TRBJ1-2; tentative D call: TRBD1 (5 bases). The CDR3 length is 18 residues. Germline values: CDR1 LGHNT, CDR2 FRNRAP. The ends were cut back, 2 bases at V and 0 bases at J, with 19 bases in the middle.

CDR3 protein: CASSTRQGTTDTQYF. The CDR3 coding sequence is TGTGCCAGCAGCACTAGACAGGGGACCACAGATACGCAGTATTTT. V gene TRBV5-4 combines with J gene TRBJ2-3, with 8 nucleotides matching TRBD1. CDR3 length equals 15 residues. J was trimmed by 2 bases and V by 4 bases; bases with no gene match: 6. From germline, CDR1 is SGHNT and CDR2 YYREEE (reference sequence).

The rearrangement joins TRBV5-6 to TRBJ1-5, with D unclear. The CDR3 is 13 amino acids. The V and J ends lost 2 bases and 8 bases respectively, with 11 bases between them. CDR1 and CDR2 (germline): SGHDT, YYEEEE. Written as DNA, the CDR3 is TGTGCCAGCAGCTTCGGCCGGGATAAGCCCCAGCATTTT. This codes for CASSFGRDKPQHF.

The chain's CDR3 is CASSLAGSMNTEAFF. CDR3 DNA: TGTGCCAGCAGCTTAGCAGGCAGCATGAACACTGAAGCTTTCTTT. The chain has TRBV7-8 and TRBJ1-1; D unresolved. The CDR3 contains 15 residues. Germline lookup yields CDR1 SGHVS and CDR2 FQNEAQ. The V and J ends lost 0 bases and 0 bases respectively, with 8 bases between them.

The chain recombines TRBV6-5 with TRBJ1-1; unclear D gene. Germline lookup yields CDR1 MNHEY and CDR2 SVGAGI. This CDR3 spans 11 amino acids. The V end was cut by 7 bases, the J end by 3 bases, with 6 bases between. CDR3 DNA: TGTGCCAGCACCTCCCACACTGAAGCTTTCTTT. Translated: CASTSHTEAFF.

This chain uses TRBV6-1 with TRBJ1-5; D gene uncertain. The germline V gene encodes CDR1 MNHNS and CDR2 SASEGT. Trimming shortened V by 0 bases and J by 0 bases, and 6 bases separated the two germline ends. The CDR3 contains 15 residues. The CDR3 spells CASSEAGGSNQPQHF. DNA for the CDR3: TGTGCCAGCAGTGAAGCGGGAGGTAGCAATCAGCCCCAGCATTTT.

This chain uses TRBV6-6 with TRBJ1-6; 10 bases are a match to TRBD1. Germline V lookup: CDR1 MNHNY, CDR2 SVGAGI (reference sequence). The CDR3 covers 16 residues. The ends lost 1 base at V and 5 bases at J; junction bases unmatched: 2. The CDR3 sequence: CASSYFGTGDNSPLHF. In nucleotides, the CDR3 is TGTGCCAGCAGTTACTTCGGGACAGGGGATAATTCACCCCTCCACTTT.

This sequence joins TRBV5-4 and TRBJ2-7; 9 nucleotides align to TRBD1. The trim removed 4 bases at V and 7 bases at J, leaving 12 bases unmatched. This CDR3 has 15 residues. Per the germline V gene, CDR1 is SGHNT and CDR2 is YYREEE (reference sequence). The CDR3 bases are TGTGCCAGCAGCGCGAATACCGGGACAGGGAGGGAGCAGTACTTC. Protein: CASSANTGTGREQYF.

The chain uses TRBV5-1 and TRBJ2-5; 10 nucleotides match TRBD1. The CDR3 is 14 amino acids. V was clipped by 4 bases and J by 5 bases; unmatched bases: 5. Germline V gene sequence: CDR1 SGHRS, CDR2 YFSETQ. CDR3: CASSPGTGEETQYF. In DNA form, the CDR3 reads TGCGCCAGCAGCCCCGGGACAGGGGAGGAGACCCAGTACTTC.

This chain joins TRBV19 and TRBJ2-2; 8 nucleotides agree with TRBD1. Germline CDR1 LNHDA, CDR2 SQIVND (reference sequence). V shed 1 base and J 4 bases; nucleotides not matched to a gene: 5. The CDR3 sequence is 16 residues long. In DNA form, the CDR3 reads TGTGCCAGTAGTATAGCTCTACAGGGGGGCACCGGGGAGCTGTTTTTT. Amino acid sequence: CASSIALQGGTGELFF.

This chain joins TRBV7-2 and TRBJ1-5; TRBD1 matches 10 bases. V lost 3 bases, J lost 0 bases, and 5 bases stayed unmatched. CDR3 length: 17 amino acids. Germline V gives CDR1 SGHTA, CDR2 FQGNSA. CDR3 protein: CASSFGQGVLSNQPQHF. In nucleotides, the CDR3 is TGTGCCAGCAGCTTCGGACAGGGGGTTCTTAGCAATCAGCCCCAGCATTTT.

The chain has TRBV2 and TRBJ1-3; D unclear. Trimming removed 7 bases at V and 1 base at J, with 8 bases between. CDR3 size: 13 residues. Germline V gene sequence: CDR1 SNHLY, CDR2 FYNNEI. CDR3 nucleotide sequence: TGTGCCAGCATGGCTTTATCTGGAAACACCATATATTTT. Amino acid sequence: CASMALSGNTIYF.

This CDR3 is CASSLGMGGGNTIYF. The DNA for the CDR3 is TGCGCCAGCAGCTTGGGGATGGGAGGCGGAAACACCATATATTTT. The chain is built from TRBV5-1 and TRBJ1-3; D call uncertain. V dropped 0 bases and J dropped 4 bases, with 11 bases sitting between them. CDR3 length equals 15 residues. The germline gives CDR1 SGHRS, CDR2 YFSETQ.

This clone was counted once. The rearrangement uses TRBV18 and TRBJ1-1; perhaps TRBD1 as D (5 bases). This CDR3 has 13 residues. The V end lost 6 bases, the J end lost 8 bases, and 16 bases lay between the germline ends. The germline V gene encodes CDR1 KGHSH and CDR2 LQKENI. The CDR3, as DNA: TGTGCCAGCTCCCCCACCAACCCAGGGGAAGCTTTCTTT. Encoded protein: CASSPTNPGEAFF.

This rearrangement joins TRBV18 to TRBJ1-1, with a tentative D call TRBD1 (5 bases). In germline, CDR1 is KGHSH, CDR2 LQKENI. This CDR3 is built from 14 residues. V was pared by 4 bases and J by 4 bases, with 13 bases between. The CDR3 sequence: CASSRIQGGTEAFF. CDR3 nucleotide sequence: TGTGCCAGCTCACGTATTCAGGGCGGCACTGAAGCTTTCTTT.

The rearrangement uses TRBV11-3 and TRBJ2-2; 10 nucleotides match TRBD1. The V and J ends lost 1 base and 5 bases, in that order; junction bases with no gene match: 1. The CDR3 loop spans 15 amino acids. Germline lookup yields CDR1 SGHNT and CDR2 YENEEA. CDR3 in amino acids: CASSLGTGGTGELFF. CDR3 DNA: TGTGCCAGCAGCTTAGGGACAGGGGGAACCGGGGAGCTGTTTTTT.

The rearrangement links TRBV5-1 to TRBJ1-2, with D uncertain. The germline V and J ends were trimmed by 4 bases and 4 bases, with 11 bases remaining between them. CDR1 and CDR2 (germline): SGHRS, YFSETQ. The CDR3 has 13 amino acids. The CDR3 region is CASSLDGIYGYTF. CDR3 nucleotide sequence: TGCGCCAGCAGCCTGGACGGAATCTATGGCTACACCTTC.

The CDR3 loop is CASSSQLNTEAFF. The CDR3 DNA reads TGTGCCAGCAGCTCACAGCTGAACACTGAAGCTTTCTTT. The chain employs TRBV14 and TRBJ1-1; D is unresolved. Germline loops: CDR1 SGHDN, CDR2 FVKESK. The CDR3 length is 13 residues. Trimming left V 5 bases short and J 0 bases short, with 7 bases between.